These 21 T cell receptor beta chains share one sample of origin, sequenced in a study of control samples from healthy donors and cancer patients. Only in-frame clones appear in the TCRdb table, and some are missing; sequencing was by immunoSEQ multiplex PCR. Of around 150,000 clones listed, roughly 94% are singletons. Sequencing input: PBMCs. These receptors were collected from a man in his 60s with colorectal cancer.

This chain joins TRBV2 and TRBJ2-1; D is uncertain. This CDR3 has 12 residues. Per the germline V gene, CDR1 is SNHLY and CDR2 is FYNNEI. Trimming pared 8 bases from V and 9 bases from J, leaving 14 bases between. The CDR3: CASGMEDAEQFF. The CDR3, as DNA: TGTGCCAGCGGGATGGAAGACGCTGAGCAGTTCTTC.

The V and J genes are TRBV9 and TRBJ1-2; 10 nucleotides align to TRBD1. After removal of 2 bases from V and 6 bases from J, the junction contained 7 bases not matched to a gene. This CDR3 has 15 amino acids. Germline CDR1 and CDR2: SGDLS and YYNGEE. The CDR3 nucleotides read TGTGCCAGCAGCGTGAGTAGGGACAGGGGAAATGGCTACACCTTC. Translating it yields CASSVSRDRGNGYTF.

The chain uses TRBV5-1 and TRBJ1-3; D is uncertain. This CDR3 contains 15 residues. The ends were cut back, 0 bases at V and 4 bases at J, with 11 bases in the middle. Germline values: CDR1 SGHRS, CDR2 YFSETQ. The CDR3 DNA follows: TGCGCCAGCAGCTTGGCCACAACAGAAGGAAACACCATATATTTT. This codes for CASSLATTEGNTIYF.

This clone was picked up one time. The chain links TRBV19 to TRBJ2-1; tentatively, D is TRBD1 (5 bases). CDR3 size: 16 residues. Deletions cut 3 bases from V and 2 bases from J, with 14 bases between. Germline loops: CDR1 LNHDA, CDR2 SQIVND (reference sequence). As DNA, the CDR3 is TGTGCCAGTAGTATTGGGGCAGGGCCCCCCTACAATGAGCAGTTCTTC. Translated: CASSIGAGPPYNEQFF.

The rearrangement joins TRBV5-1 to TRBJ1-1, with D possibly being TRBD1 (6 bases). Germline loops: CDR1 SGHRS, CDR2 YFSETQ. The CDR3 covers 16 residues. V was clipped by 0 bases and J by 2 bases, with 14 bases between them. The chain's CDR3 is CASSLASGALNTEAFF. DNA of the CDR3: TGCGCCAGCAGCTTGGCCTCAGGGGCCTTAAACACTGAAGCTTTCTTT.

The rearrangement links TRBV9 to TRBJ1-1, with D unresolved. Trimming stripped 0 bases from V and 2 bases from J, with 11 bases between. The CDR3 loop spans 15 amino acids. CDR1 is SGDLS, CDR2 YYNGEE, per germline. DNA for the CDR3: TGTGCCAGCAGCGTAGTAACGTGGGATAACACTGAAGCTTTCTTT. Its translation: CASSVVTWDNTEAFF.

This sequence joins TRBV28 and TRBJ2-7; TRBD2 aligns across 10 bases. CDR1 is MDHEN and CDR2 is SYDVKM in the germline V gene. The CDR3 is made up of 13 amino acids. The V segment lost 8 bases and the J segment 3 bases; nucleotides outside the gene matches: 4. The CDR3 protein is CASRLAGSYEQYF. DNA for the CDR3: TGTGCCAGCCGACTAGCGGGCAGCTACGAGCAGTACTTC.

The J gene is TRBJ1-5, the V gene TRBV5-1, with a tentative D call TRBD1 (6 bases). This CDR3 contains 15 residues. The germline CDR1 and CDR2 sequences are SGHRS and YFSETQ. V was trimmed by 4 bases and J by 3 bases, leaving 14 bases between them. CDR3 nucleotide sequence: TGCGCCAGCAGCCAGTCCGGACAGATCAATCAGCCCCAGCATTTT. Protein product: CASSQSGQINQPQHF.

The chain couples TRBV5-6 to TRBJ2-3, with TRBD2 identical over 9 bases. The CDR3 has 17 amino acids. CDR1 and CDR2 from the germline V gene are SGHDT and YYEEEE. Trimming removed 4 bases from V and 6 bases from J; junction bases left unmatched: 15. The CDR3 DNA reads TGTGCCAGCAGCCCCGAGTACGGGGCGGGGGGGACGGATACGCAGTATTTT. The encoded protein is CASSPEYGAGGTDTQYF. Supplemented by reference TRBV5-6 and TRBJ2-3, the full variable domain reads DAGVTQSPTHLIKTRGQQVTLRCSPKSGHDTVSWYQQALGQGPQFIFQYYEEEERQRGNFPDRFSGHQFPNYSSELNVNALLLGDSALYLCASSPEYGAGGTDTQYFGPGTRLTVL.

V and J are TRBV4-3 and TRBJ2-1; D is perhaps TRBD1 or TRBD2 (5 bases each). The CDR3 is 18 amino acids. Germline V lookup: CDR1 LGHNA, CDR2 YSLEER. Trimming left V 4 bases short and J 0 bases short, with 19 bases between. The CDR3 nucleotides are TGCGCCAGCAGCCCCCGGGACCCCGACTCGGACTCCTACAATGAGCAGTTCTTC. It is translated as CASSPRDPDSDSYNEQFF.

The V gene is TRBV19, the J gene TRBJ1-4; maybe TRBD1 (6 bases). V lost 4 bases and J 0 bases, leaving 9 bases between the germline ends. The CDR3 spans 15 residues. CDR1 is LNHDA, CDR2 SQIVND, per germline (reference sequence). The CDR3 reads CASSTSGATNEKLFF. The CDR3 region has the DNA TGTGCCAGTAGTACCTCAGGGGCAACTAATGAAAAACTGTTTTTT.

The chain carries TRBV10-3 and TRBJ2-5, with unresolved D. This CDR3 comprises 13 residues. Deletions cut 2 bases from V and 3 bases from J, with 7 bases between. CDR1 is ENHRY and CDR2 is SYGVKD in the germline V gene. For the CDR3, the DNA is TGTGCCATCAGTGAGGGGCGGAAAGAGACCCAGTACTTC. Translation gives CAISEGRKETQYF.

V is TRBV11-2 and J is TRBJ2-2; D remains ambiguous. Trimming stripped 1 base from V and 1 base from J, with 4 bases between. CDR1 is SGHAT, CDR2 FQNNGV, per germline. This CDR3 contains 14 residues. In DNA form, the CDR3 reads TGTGCCAGCAGCTTAGGGCGGAACACCGGGGAGCTGTTTTTT. This gives the protein CASSLGRNTGELFF.

This chain connects TRBV19 to TRBJ1-1; 7 nucleotides agree with TRBD1. The V and J ends lost 8 bases and 6 bases, in that order; junction bases with no gene match: 3. The CDR3 has 11 residues. CDR1 and CDR2 from the germline V gene are LNHDA and SQIVND (reference sequence). CDR3 sequence reads: CASLTGSEAFF. Written as DNA, the CDR3 is TGTGCCAGTCTGACAGGGTCTGAAGCTTTCTTT.

CDR3 DNA: TGTGCCAGTAGTATAGCAGCCTCACCAAACAGGCCCCAGCATTTT. Its translation is CASSIAASPNRPQHF. The chain is built from TRBV19 and TRBJ1-5; no reliable D call. CDR1 and CDR2 from the germline V gene are LNHDA and SQIVND (reference sequence). Trimming cost V 1 base and J 9 bases, with 16 bases left between them. The CDR3 covers 15 residues.

The chain combines TRBV6-2 or TRBV6-3 with TRBJ1-5; no firm D call. The CDR3 extends over 12 amino acids. Per germline, CDR1 MNHEY and CDR2 SVGEGT. Trimming removed 5 bases from V and 6 bases from J, with 8 bases in between. DNA for the CDR3: TGTGCCAGCAGTAGACCTTTTCAGCCCCAGCATTTT. It is translated as CASSRPFQPQHF.

The rearrangement uses TRBV11-2 and TRBJ1-2, with a tentative D call TRBD1 (5 bases). The CDR3 sequence is 14 residues long. The germline V gene encodes CDR1 SGHAT and CDR2 FQNNGV. V was trimmed by 6 bases and J by 8 bases, leaving 19 bases between them. Here the CDR3 reads CASSSQAGSGGYTF. CDR3 in DNA: TGTGCCAGCAGTTCTCAGGCCGGGTCAGGGGGCTACACCTTC.

The chain employs TRBV10-2 and TRBJ2-1; the match to TRBD1 covers 10 bases. V gave up 8 bases and J gave up 5 bases; unmatched junction bases: 9. This CDR3 comprises 15 residues. CDR1 and CDR2 (germline): WSHSY, SAAADI. CDR3 bases: TGCGCCAGCTGCCAGGACAGGGGGTCTCACAATGAGCAGTTCTTC. Encoded protein: CASCQDRGSHNEQFF.

V gene TRBV18 combines with J gene TRBJ2-1, with 7 bases that match TRBD1. Trimming took 3 bases from V and 7 from J; bases not matched to a gene: 12. This CDR3 spans 16 amino acids. Germline V lookup: CDR1 KGHSH, CDR2 LQKENI. The CDR3 is CASSPSTGLAPNEQFF. CDR3 coding DNA: TGTGCCAGCTCACCTTCGACAGGGTTGGCCCCTAATGAGCAGTTCTTC.

This rearrangement joins TRBV9 to TRBJ1-1; D possibly corresponds to TRBD1 (6 bases). CDR3 length: 16 residues. V was cut by 3 bases and J by 0 bases, with 15 bases left in between. In germline, CDR1 is SGDLS, CDR2 YYNGEE. The CDR3 DNA is TGTGCCAGCAGCGCTAGTTTGGGGGCCCTGAACACTGAAGCTTTCTTT. This sequence encodes CASSASLGALNTEAFF.

The CDR3 spells CASSPLTGGARYGYTF. The CDR3 DNA is TGTGCCAGCAGTCCGCTTACAGGGGGCGCGAGGTATGGCTACACCTTC. The V call is TRBV6-2 or TRBV6-3, the J call TRBJ1-2, with 9 bases aligning to TRBD1. Germline CDR1 is MNHEY and CDR2 is SVGEGT. Germline trimming cut 5 bases from V and 5 bases from J; bases unmatched to any gene: 12. This CDR3 is 16 amino acids long.